This T cell receptor beta chain was sequenced during a study of identical twins. Each CDR3 protein is one row after TCRdb ran MiXCR on the 5' RACE reads. The repertoire holds about 890,000 distinct CDR3 sequences, roughly an eighth seen once, with around 1.6% in the top ten. This CDR3 has 16 amino acids. Germline V gene lookup returns CDR1 ENHRY and CDR2 SYGVKD. V was shortened by 4 bases and J by 2 bases, with 16 bases between the two germline ends. The same data also contributed to another study, on yellow fever vaccine responses in identical twins.

The material sequenced was PBMCs. The gene calls are TRBV10-3 and TRBJ2-3; a weak D match, TRBD1 (5 bases). This TCR derives from a young woman in good health. CDR3 nucleotide sequence: TGTGCCATCAGTGGGACCCCAGGGCGGCACACAGATACGCAGTATTTT. This sequence encodes CAISGTPGRHTDTQYF.